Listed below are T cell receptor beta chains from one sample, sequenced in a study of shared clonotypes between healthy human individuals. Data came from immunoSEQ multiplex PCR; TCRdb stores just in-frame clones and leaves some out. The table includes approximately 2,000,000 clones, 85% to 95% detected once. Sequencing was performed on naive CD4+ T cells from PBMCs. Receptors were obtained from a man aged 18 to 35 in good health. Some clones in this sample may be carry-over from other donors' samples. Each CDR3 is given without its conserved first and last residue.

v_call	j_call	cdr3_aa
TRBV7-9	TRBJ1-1	ASRAGNTEAF
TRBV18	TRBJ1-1	ASSPGQGAEAF
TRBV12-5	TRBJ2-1	ASALVEGEQF
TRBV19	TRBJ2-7	ASRGLGPQY
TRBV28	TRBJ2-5	ASSWQGSALQETQY
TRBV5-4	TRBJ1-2	ASSSVAGNYGYT
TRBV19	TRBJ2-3	ASSSTSGRVYTQY
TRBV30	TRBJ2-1	AWSVSWTSGSLNEQF
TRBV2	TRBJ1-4	ASSEAGTGVEKLF
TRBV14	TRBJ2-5	ASSQETGHGETQY
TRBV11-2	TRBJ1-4	ASSPSLGATNEKLF
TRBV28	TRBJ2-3	ASAAGGGMDTQY
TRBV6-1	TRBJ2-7	ASSEIGVSAYEQY
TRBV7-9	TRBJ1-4	ASSLGTGDEKLF
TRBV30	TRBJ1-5	AWSSLAGTANQPQH
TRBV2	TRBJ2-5	ASIRDTKETQY
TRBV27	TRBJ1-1	ASSLPGQGLAF
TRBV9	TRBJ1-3	ASSNGGSGNTIY
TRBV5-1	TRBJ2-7	ASSLAGQGIQQY
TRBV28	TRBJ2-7	ASRRSGTGSYEQY
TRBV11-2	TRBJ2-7	ASSLGRYEQY